A single sample is the source of the 30 T cell receptor beta chains below, sequenced in a study of cytomegalovirus exposure and HLA in healthy donors. This PCR relied on a set of 60 Vbeta primers and 13 Jbeta primers. Here immunoSEQ multiplex PCR was the method, and the copy in TCRdb shows in-frame clones only, minus some. The data contain 200,000 to 300,000 clones, 82% of them seen just once; the ten biggest clones take up 5% to 6.5%. The sequencing sample was made of PBMCs. The receptors were gathered from a woman between 35 and 50 years old in good health and CMV-seropositive.

This clone has just a few counts. The gene calls are TRBV19 and TRBJ1-2; no clear D. This CDR3 spans 14 amino acids. Trimming left V 8 bases short and J 7 bases short, with 20 bases between. CDR1 is LNHDA, CDR2 SQIVND, per germline (reference sequence). Here the CDR3 reads CASDTRRGWGGYTF. The CDR3 DNA reads TGTGCCAGTGATACAAGGAGAGGGTGGGGTGGCTACACCTTC.

The chain combines TRBV27 with TRBJ1-2, with a tentative D call TRBD1 (5 bases). V gave up 8 bases and J gave up 3 bases, with 16 bases separating them. CDR3 length: 14 residues. Looked up from germline, CDR1 is MNHEY and CDR2 is SMNVEV (reference sequence). The CDR3 DNA follows: TGTGCCAGCCACGGCGGGGGTCTTTACTATGGCTACACCTTC. Encoded protein: CASHGGGLYYGYTF.

The V gene is TRBV9, the J gene TRBJ1-1; 9 bases agree with TRBD1. This CDR3 has 15 residues. With V trimmed by 4 bases and J by 0 bases, 4 bases remained unmatched. Germline CDR1 and CDR2: SGDLS and YYNGEE. The CDR3 DNA reads as TGTGCCAGCAGCCCGGGGACAGGGATGAACACTGAAGCTTTCTTT. Translated, it gives CASSPGTGMNTEAFF.

This chain links TRBV5-1 with TRBJ2-3; 14 nucleotides align to TRBD2. Germline V gene data show CDR1 as SGHRS and CDR2 as YFSETQ. This CDR3 contains 17 residues. The V gene end was trimmed by 3 bases and the J gene end by 4 bases; junction bases not matched to a gene: 7. The CDR3 nucleotides are TGCGCCAGCAGCTCATACGGACTAGCGGGGGGACCAGATACGCAGTATTTT. Its protein product is CASSSYGLAGGPDTQYF. Variable domain in full (rest from reference TRBV5-1 and TRBJ2-3): KAGVTQTPRYLIKTRGQQVTLSCSPISGHRSVSWYQQTPGQGLQFLFEYFSETQRNKGNFPGRFSGRQFSNSRSEMNVSTLELGDSALYLCASSSYGLAGGPDTQYFGPGTRLTVL.

V and J are TRBV30 and TRBJ2-5; TRBD2 matches at 7 bases. The J call is doubtful: the DNA matches TRBJ2-7 better. Germline CDR1 is GTSNPN and CDR2 is SVGIG (reference sequence). The CDR3 loop spans 14 amino acids. The CDR3 DNA follows: TGTGCCTGGAGTGTAAGGGAGGGTTCCGGCGAGCAGTACTTC. Protein: CAWSVREGSGEQYF.

This chain links TRBV30 with TRBJ2-7; D is unresolved. The V gene's germline CDR1 is GTSNPN and CDR2 SVGIG (reference sequence). CDR3 size: 11 residues. V shed 1 base and J shed 7 bases, with 8 bases lying between them. CDR3 residues: CAWSETLEQYF. In nucleotides, the CDR3 is TGTGCCTGGAGTGAGACACTTGAGCAGTACTTC.

V usage is TRBV4-2 and J usage is TRBJ2-1, with 7 nucleotides matching TRBD2. Germline V gene lookup returns CDR1 LGHNA and CDR2 YNFKEQ. With V trimmed by 0 bases and J by 4 bases, 9 bases remained unmatched. This CDR3 comprises 17 residues. The CDR3 coding sequence is TGTGCCAGCAGCCAAGATAAAACCCAAGCGGGGTACAATGAGCAGTTCTTC. The encoded protein is CASSQDKTQAGYNEQFF.

CDR3 sequence: CASSLARSTEQYF. CDR3 nucleotide sequence: TGTGCCAGCAGCTTAGCGAGGAGCACCGAGCAGTACTTC. This chain uses TRBV7-2 with TRBJ2-5; no clear D. The assigned J gene may be wrong: the sequence end matches TRBJ2-7 better. The CDR3 loop spans 13 amino acids. The germline CDR1 and CDR2 sequences are SGHTA and FQGNSA.

The chain combines TRBV5-1 with TRBJ2-5, with TRBD2 matching over 15 bases. The tail of the sequence fits TRBJ2-7 better, so the J call may be wrong. CDR1 SGHRS and CDR2 YFSETQ come from the germline V gene. CDR3 size: 15 residues. This chain's CDR3 is CASSPGLAGGGEQYF. The DNA for the CDR3 is TGCGCCAGCAGCCCGGGACTAGCGGGGGGAGGCGAGCAGTACTTC.

V is TRBV5-1 and J is TRBJ1-2; D unresolved. Trimming removed 4 bases at V and 5 bases at J, with 9 bases between. CDR3 size: 12 residues. CDR1 and CDR2 (germline): SGHRS, YFSETQ. CDR3 residues: CASSTGEYGYTF. The CDR3 DNA sequence: TGCGCCAGCAGCACCGGGGAATATGGCTACACCTTC.

This clone occurred once. The chain joins TRBV4-3 to TRBJ2-3; 8 nucleotides agree with TRBD1. V dropped 7 bases and J dropped 6; count of bases not matched to a gene: 18. Germline V gene data show CDR1 as LGHNA and CDR2 as YSLEER. This CDR3 comprises 17 residues. Here the CDR3 reads CASKEGAGGYSTDTQYF. CDR3 coding DNA: TGCGCCAGCAAGGAGGGGGCAGGGGGCTACTCTACGGATACGCAGTATTTT.

V is TRBV18 and J is TRBJ1-1; D remains unclear. Trimming removed 4 bases from V and 3 bases from J, with 9 bases in between. Germline V lookup: CDR1 KGHSH, CDR2 LQKENI. The CDR3 spans 13 residues. CDR3 nucleotides: TGTGCCAGCTCACGGCGAGGAGACACTGAAGCTTTCTTT. Translation: CASSRRGDTEAFF.

The chain couples TRBV11-2 to TRBJ1-4; the match to TRBD1 covers 7 bases. The V gene end was trimmed by 3 bases and the J gene end by 6 bases; junction bases not matched to a gene: 7. Germline V CDR1 and CDR2: SGHAT, FQNNGV. This CDR3 comprises 15 residues. Written as DNA, the CDR3 is TGTGCCAGCAGCTTTGTACAGGGGAGAGATGAAAAACTGTTTTTT. It is translated as CASSFVQGRDEKLFF. Variable domain in full (rest from reference TRBV11-2 and TRBJ1-4): EAGVAQSPRYKIIEKRQSVAFWCNPISGHATLYWYQQILGQGPKLLIQFQNNGVVDDSQLPKDRFSAERLKGVDSTLKIQPAKLEDSAVYLCASSFVQGRDEKLFFGSGTQLSVL.

The V gene is TRBV30, the J gene TRBJ2-3, with a weak D call TRBD2 (7 bases). The ends were cut back, 4 bases at V and 0 bases at J, with 17 bases in the middle. CDR1 and CDR2 from the germline V gene are GTSNPN and SVGIG (reference sequence). The CDR3 runs to 16 residues. As DNA, the CDR3 is TGTGCCTGGACAAAGAGGGGGGGTTTAAGCACAGATACGCAGTATTTT. Translating gives CAWTKRGGLSTDTQYF.

The gene calls are TRBV27 and TRBJ2-7; TRBD2 matches at 8 bases. The CDR3 is made up of 14 amino acids. Germline lookup yields CDR1 MNHEY and CDR2 SMNVEV (reference sequence). V lost 5 bases and J lost 0; bases outside the gene matches: 3. The CDR3 region is CASSKTSGSYEQYF. In DNA form, the CDR3 reads TGTGCCAGCAGTAAAACTAGCGGCTCCTACGAGCAGTACTTC.

The rearrangement uses TRBV7-2 and TRBJ1-1, with TRBD1 identical over 10 bases. This CDR3 region has 15 residues. J was trimmed by 3 bases and V by 6 bases; bases with no gene match: 7. Germline values: CDR1 SGHTA, CDR2 FQGNSA. CDR3 region: CASSHGTGVYTEAFF. The DNA for the CDR3 is TGTGCCAGCAGTCACGGGACAGGGGTGTACACTGAAGCTTTCTTT.

This chain joins TRBV6-6 and TRBJ1-5, with D perhaps TRBD1 (6 bases). V lost 5 bases and J 5 bases, leaving 10 bases between the germline ends. Germline V gives CDR1 MNHNY, CDR2 SVGAGI (reference sequence). CDR3 size: 13 residues. The CDR3 DNA reads as TGTGCCAGCAGTCCCGGACAGTATCAGCCCCAGCATTTT. Protein sequence: CASSPGQYQPQHF.

The chain recombines TRBV14 with TRBJ1-1; D possibly corresponds to TRBD1 (6 bases). CDR1 is SGHDN, CDR2 FVKESK, per germline. This CDR3 comprises 15 residues. Trimming pared 2 bases from V and 8 bases from J, leaving 18 bases between. The CDR3 bases are TGTGCCAGCAGCCAACACAAATGGGACATCACCGAAGCTTTCTTT. This translates into CASSQHKWDITEAFF.

The J gene is TRBJ1-2, the V gene TRBV4-3; TRBD1 is a possible D gene (5 bases). CDR1 is LGHNA, CDR2 YSLEER, per germline. This CDR3 comprises 16 residues. The V and J ends lost 0 bases and 3 bases respectively, with 14 bases between them. The CDR3 region is CASSQEGSGGDYGYTF. The CDR3 region has the DNA TGCGCCAGCAGCCAAGAGGGGAGTGGAGGGGACTATGGCTACACCTTC.

The J gene is TRBJ2-1, the V gene TRBV5-1, with 9 bases fitting TRBD1. Germline V gives CDR1 SGHRS, CDR2 YFSETQ. V was clipped by 4 bases and J by 4 bases; unmatched bases: 3. The CDR3 is 14 amino acids. The CDR3 DNA follows: TGCGCCAGCAGCCTGGGGACAGGGTACAATGAGCAGTTCTTC. This translates into CASSLGTGYNEQFF.

The J gene is TRBJ1-1, the V gene TRBV6-1, with a possible D match to TRBD1 (5 bases). Germline V gene sequence: CDR1 MNHNS, CDR2 SASEGT. This CDR3 spans 14 amino acids. Trimming took 7 bases from V and 1 from J, leaving 13 bases between them. CDR3 loop: CASTGGTANTEAFF. CDR3 sequence (DNA): TGTGCCAGCACCGGGGGGACCGCGAACACTGAAGCTTTCTTT.

The chain carries TRBV6-5 and TRBJ2-6; tentatively, D is TRBD2 (5 bases). Germline V CDR1 and CDR2: MNHEY, SVGAGI. CDR3 length: 13 residues. Trimming took 8 bases from V and 0 from J, leaving 5 bases between them. DNA of the CDR3: TGTGCCAGCGGGAGCTCTGGGGCCAACGTCCTGACTTTC. This encodes CASGSSGANVLTF.

The V and J genes are TRBV9 and TRBJ2-3, with 11 bases that match TRBD2. The CDR3 length is 15 residues. From germline, CDR1 is SGDLS and CDR2 YYNGEE. The V gene end was trimmed by 5 bases and the J gene end by 4 bases; junction bases not matched to a gene: 6. The DNA of the CDR3 is TGTGCCAGCAGTTCTAGCGGGGGGAGCGCAGATACGCAGTATTTT. Protein product: CASSSSGGSADTQYF.

A single count supports this clone. V is TRBV6-6 and J is TRBJ1-5, with no clear D. With 6 bases removed from V and 0 bases from J, the gap between germline ends came to 9 bases. The CDR3 sequence is 14 residues long. The germline V gene encodes CDR1 MNHNY and CDR2 SVGAGI (reference sequence). DNA of the CDR3: TGTGCCAGCAGCCCCTCTAATAGCAATCAGCCCCAGCATTTT. It specifies CASSPSNSNQPQHF.

The J gene is TRBJ2-1, the V gene TRBV7-2, with 10 bases matching TRBD1. Germline CDR1 is SGHTA and CDR2 is FQGNSA. Germline trimming cut 2 bases from V and 6 bases from J; bases unmatched to any gene: 7. This CDR3 region has 16 residues. CDR3 protein: CASSLTAGQGLNEQFF. CDR3 nucleotides: TGTGCCAGCAGCTTAACGGCGGGACAGGGGCTCAATGAGCAGTTCTTC.

The gene calls are TRBV2 and TRBJ2-3; TRBD1 matches 7 bases. The germline gives CDR1 SNHLY, CDR2 FYNNEI. The ends lost 3 bases at V and 5 bases at J; junction bases unmatched: 5. The CDR3 has 14 residues. The CDR3 protein is CASSERQGRDTQYF. CDR3 DNA sequence: TGTGCCAGCAGTGAGCGACAGGGAAGAGATACGCAGTATTTT.

This CDR3 reads CAIKNQDTTYNEQFF. DNA for the CDR3: TGTGCCATCAAAAACCAGGACACCACCTACAATGAGCAGTTCTTC. V gene TRBV10-3 combines with J gene TRBJ2-1, with D perhaps matching TRBD1 (5 bases). The CDR3 is made up of 15 amino acids. Germline V CDR1 and CDR2: ENHRY, SYGVKD. V was trimmed by 7 bases and J by 2 bases, leaving 15 bases between them.

The rearrangement joins TRBV18 to TRBJ1-2; the D gene is possibly TRBD1 (6 bases). The germline V gene encodes CDR1 KGHSH and CDR2 LQKENI. The V end lost 8 bases, the J end lost 2 bases, and 18 bases lay between the germline ends. This CDR3 region has 15 residues. CDR3 in DNA: TGTGCCAGCCAAGGATCAAACAGGGCGAACTATGGCTACACCTTC. Its translation is CASQGSNRANYGYTF.

V gene TRBV6-5 combines with J gene TRBJ1-1, with TRBD1 as a possible D gene (6 bases). From germline, CDR1 is MNHEY and CDR2 SVGAGI. The CDR3 totals 11 residues. Trimming pared 5 bases from V and 8 bases from J, leaving 9 bases between. The CDR3 coding sequence is TGTGCCAGCAGTAGAGGACAGGAAGCTTTCTTT. This encodes CASSRGQEAFF.

V is TRBV29-1 and J is TRBJ1-2; TRBD1 matches at 7 bases. There are 13 residues in the CDR3. The germline gives CDR1 SQVTM, CDR2 ANQGSEA. Trimming cost V 4 bases and J 5 bases; bases outside gene matches: 7. The CDR3 protein is CSVGRGREYGYTF. CDR3 nucleotides: TGCAGCGTTGGTAGGGGGCGGGAATATGGCTACACCTTC.